The 12 T cell receptor beta chains given below trace back to one sample, sequenced in a study of cytomegalovirus exposure and HLA in healthy donors. A multiplex PCR was run with 60 Vbeta primers and 13 Jbeta primers. Using immunoSEQ multiplex PCR, the repertoire was profiled, and TCRdb retains in-frame clones only, with some absent. The sample shows about 130,000 clones, 70% to 80% of them seen only once. Sequencing used PBMCs. These receptors were obtained from a female donor in good health and CMV-seropositive.

The rearrangement uses TRBV19 and TRBJ2-2; a possible D gene is TRBD2 (6 bases). With 5 bases removed from V and 4 bases from J, the gap between germline ends came to 8 bases. In germline, CDR1 is LNHDA, CDR2 SQIVND (reference sequence). This CDR3 has 13 residues. The DNA of the CDR3 is TGTGCCAGTAGTGGGGGGAGCACCGGGGAGCTGTTTTTT. Its protein is CASSGGSTGELFF. Combining the CDR3 with reference TRBV19 and TRBJ2-2 gives the whole variable domain DGGITQSPKYLFRKEGQNVTLSCEQNLNHDAMYWYRQDPGQGLRLIYYSQIVNDFQKGDIAEGYSVSREKKESFPLTVTSAQKNPTAFYLCASSGGSTGELFFGEGSRLTVL.

This clone was counted once. The junction differs from germline at one of its ends, possibly a read error. The chain combines TRBV2 with TRBJ1-2; 10 nucleotides match TRBD1. Per the germline V gene, CDR1 is SNHLY and CDR2 is FYNNEI. CDR3 length equals 15 residues. This CDR3 reads CASSEAEAPGQGTPF. The CDR3 DNA reads as TGTGCCAGCAGTGAAGCAGAAGCCCCGGGACAGGGGACGCCGTTC.

The gene calls are TRBV5-1 and TRBJ1-4; TRBD1 is a possible D gene (6 bases). The germline CDR1 and CDR2 sequences are SGHRS and YFSETQ. This CDR3 spans 20 amino acids. V was pared by 0 bases and J by 8 bases, with 29 bases between. The CDR3 loop is CASSLGQIRGGSLEGEKLFF. The CDR3 DNA sequence: TGCGCCAGCAGCTTGGGTCAGATAAGGGGGGGGAGCCTGGAGGGGGAAAAACTGTTTTTT.

The chain employs TRBV2 and TRBJ2-7; possible D gene TRBD1, 5 bases. The CDR3 has 16 amino acids. Deletions cut 5 bases from V and 2 bases from J, with 19 bases between. Per germline, CDR1 SNHLY and CDR2 FYNNEI. The CDR3 DNA reads as TGTGCCAGCAGTTTTCCCCCTCGACAGCCAACCTACGAGCAGTACTTC. It is translated as CASSFPPRQPTYEQYF.

The chain employs TRBV6-5 and TRBJ2-3, with 7 bases aligning to TRBD2. The CDR3 is 13 amino acids. From germline, CDR1 is MNHEY and CDR2 SVGAGI. J gave up 4 bases and V 2 bases, and 0 bases lay outside the gene matches. CDR3 in DNA: TGTGCCAGCAGTTACGGGGGGGCAGATACGCAGTATTTT. Its translation is CASSYGGADTQYF.

The J gene is TRBJ1-5, the V gene TRBV5-3; D unresolved. TRBV5-3 is known as an ORF, though its function is uncertain. CDR3 size: 15 residues. Trimming cost V 1 base and J 0 bases, with 8 bases left between them. The CDR3 DNA reads TGTGCCAGAAGCTTGAGAGAAGATAGCAATCAGCCCCAGCATTTT. It yields the protein CARSLREDSNQPQHF.

This clone was counted once. The CDR3 DNA reads TGCAGTGCTAGGGACTCAAACATTCAGTACTTC. This translates into CSARDSNIQYF. The V gene is TRBV20-1, the J gene TRBJ2-4; D possibly corresponds to TRBD2 (5 bases). The CDR3 spans 11 residues. Per the germline V gene, CDR1 is DFQATT and CDR2 is SNEGSKA (reference sequence). V lost 3 bases and J lost 6, with 6 bases in between.

J is TRBJ2-7 and V is TRBV5-1; 10 nucleotides match TRBD2. The J segment lost 2 bases and the V segment lost 4 bases, leaving 9 bases of the junction unmatched. From germline, CDR1 is SGHRS and CDR2 YFSETQ. The CDR3 loop spans 16 amino acids. CDR3 coding DNA: TGCGCCAGCAGCCCCCCCGGGACTAGCGTAACCTACGAGCAGTACTTC. Translation gives CASSPPGTSVTYEQYF.

The chain carries TRBV2 and TRBJ1-1; D is undetermined. This CDR3 comprises 14 residues. V was shortened by 5 bases and J by 10 bases, with 20 bases between the two germline ends. CDR1 is SNHLY and CDR2 is FYNNEI in the germline V gene. The CDR3 loop is CASSLNTFPRIAFF. CDR3 in DNA: TGTGCCAGCAGTCTAAACACTTTCCCCAGGATAGCTTTCTTT.

The chain uses TRBV7-2 and TRBJ2-1; D might be TRBD1 (5 bases). V was trimmed by 1 base and J by 6 bases, leaving 19 bases between them. Germline lookup yields CDR1 SGHTA and CDR2 FQGNSA. The CDR3 totals 17 residues. This CDR3 reads CASSLGTHLRFGNEQFF. The CDR3 DNA is TGTGCCAGCAGCTTAGGGACACACCTAAGGTTTGGCAATGAGCAGTTCTTC.

This clone has just a few counts. The chain recombines TRBV6-1 with TRBJ2-1; 7 bases align to TRBD2. The CDR3 totals 15 residues. The germline V gene has CDR1 MNHNS and CDR2 SASEGT. V dropped 4 bases and J dropped 10; count of bases not matched to a gene: 13. For the CDR3, the DNA is TGTGCCAGCAGTGTCCTAGCGGAGCCTCTGTGGGAGCAGTTCTTC. As protein: CASSVLAEPLWEQFF.

The rearrangement joins TRBV5-1 to TRBJ1-5; D is undetermined. The length of the CDR3 is 14 residues. In germline, CDR1 is SGHRS, CDR2 YFSETQ. Trimming took 0 bases from V and 4 from J, leaving 8 bases between them. CDR3 amino acids: CASSLDPGNQPQHF. The CDR3 DNA follows: TGCGCCAGCAGCTTGGATCCGGGTAATCAGCCCCAGCATTTT.